This T cell receptor (beta chain) was sequenced for a study of blood T cell repertoires in COVID-19. The data were produced by immunoSEQ multiplex PCR, yet TCRdb's version contains in-frame clones alone and is incomplete. This table has about 80,000 clones, about 83% appearing once. This clone was detected only once. Germline V gives CDR1 SGHAT, CDR2 FQNNGV. J lost 3 bases, V lost 1 base, and 1 base had no gene match. The CDR3 spans 14 residues. Sequencing was performed on peripheral blood. The origin of this receptor is an older man with active or convalescent COVID-19. The J gene is TRBJ1-2, the V gene TRBV11-2; TRBD1 agrees at 8 bases. The CDR3 sequence: CASSLGTGYYGYTF. The CDR3 nucleotides read TGTGCCAGCAGCTTAGGGACAGGGTACTATGGCTACACCTTC.